A selection of T cell receptor beta chains follows, all from one sample in a study of shared clonotypes between healthy human individuals. The table came from immunoSEQ multiplex PCR; TCRdb's copy has only in-frame clones and leaves some out. Of 1.5 million to 2.5 million clones listed, approximately 94% are singletons. Sequencing used naive CD8+ T cells sorted from blood. The receptors derive from a man between 18 and 35 years old in good health. The CDR3 runs from the conserved cysteine through the conserved F or W. A D gene is named only where the DNA matches it firmly. Not all rows give a size; the values are once, few, many and, for expanded clones, a class.

.,TRBV12-5,13,.,TRBJ1-1,TGTGCTAGTGGTTTGGGGGGCGGGACTGAAGCTTTCTTT,CASGLGGGTEAFF
.,TRBV9,15,TRBD1,TRBJ2-7,TGTGCCAGCAGCGCTCTGGGACAGGGCGAATACGAGCAGTACTTC,CASSALGQGEYEQYF
.,TRBV9,15,.,TRBJ2-7,TGTGCCAGCAGCCAGACTGACGCTACAGGAGACGAGCAGTACTTC,CASSQTDATGDEQYF
.,TRBV7-9,14,.,TRBJ2-2,TGTGCCAGCAGCTCTAACAGGGTTGGCGGGGAGCTGTTTTTT,CASSSNRVGGELFF
.,TRBV28,11,TRBD1,TRBJ1-1,TGTGCCAGCAGCCCGGGACAGAAAGCTTTCTTT,CASSPGQKAFF
.,TRBV10-1,16,TRBD1,TRBJ1-1,TGCGCCAGCAGTGAATCCGGGACAGGGTACGGGACTGAAGCTTTCTTT,CASSESGTGYGTEAFF
.,TRBV27,14,.,TRBJ2-5,TGTGCCAGCAGTCCGAAGGGGGGAGGCGAGACCCAGTACTTC,CASSPKGGGETQYF
.,TRBV28,17,.,TRBJ1-5,TGTGCCAGCAGTTTAACCGGGACATTTCTTAGCAATCAGCCCCAGCATTTT,CASSLTGTFLSNQPQHF
.,TRBV4-1,17,.,TRBJ1-5,TGCGCCAGCAGCCAAGAGCAGTTTTCCCTTAGCAATCAGCCCCAGCATTTT,CASSQEQFSLSNQPQHF
once,TRBV10-2,14,.,TRBJ2-1,TGCGCCAGCAGGGGGCTGTCCACGGACAATGAGCAGTTCTTC,CASRGLSTDNEQFF
.,TRBV7-9,17,TRBD2,TRBJ2-2,TGTGCCAGCAGCCCGCGGACTAGCGGGATTGGGGCCGGGGAGCTGTTTTTT,CASSPRTSGIGAGELFF
.,TRBV6-5,16,.,TRBJ2-3,TGTGCCAGCAGTTTAAGGGGGGCGACGACAACAGATACGCAGTATTTT,CASSLRGATTTDTQYF
.,TRBV7-9,16,TRBD1,TRBJ2-7,TGTGCCAGCAGCGGAGAGGGGGGGACAGGGCCCTACGAGCAGTACTTC,CASSGEGGTGPYEQYF
.,TRBV6-1,15,.,TRBJ2-5,TGTGCCAGCAGTGAATCGGCGAGGGGAACGGAGACCCAGTACTTC,CASSESARGTETQYF
.,TRBV28,16,TRBD1,TRBJ2-5,TGTGCCAGCCCTTTCGCCGAGACAGGGGTACGAGAGACCCAGTACTTC,CASPFAETGVRETQYF
.,TRBV10-2,16,TRBD1,TRBJ2-7,TGCGCCAGCAGGCCTCGACAGGGACCCCCTCGCAACGAGCAGTACTTC,CASRPRQGPPRNEQYF
once,TRBV11-2,13,.,TRBJ2-3,TGTGCCAGCAGCTTAGTCCGCACAGATACGCAGTATTTT,CASSLVRTDTQYF
.,TRBV27,12,.,TRBJ2-7,TGTGCCAGCAGTCCTCAGGGCTACGAGCAGTACTTC,CASSPQGYEQYF
.,TRBV5-6,16,.,TRBJ2-1,TGTGCCAGCAGCTTGTATGCGGGCTCCACCTACAATGAGCAGTTCTTC,CASSLYAGSTYNEQFF